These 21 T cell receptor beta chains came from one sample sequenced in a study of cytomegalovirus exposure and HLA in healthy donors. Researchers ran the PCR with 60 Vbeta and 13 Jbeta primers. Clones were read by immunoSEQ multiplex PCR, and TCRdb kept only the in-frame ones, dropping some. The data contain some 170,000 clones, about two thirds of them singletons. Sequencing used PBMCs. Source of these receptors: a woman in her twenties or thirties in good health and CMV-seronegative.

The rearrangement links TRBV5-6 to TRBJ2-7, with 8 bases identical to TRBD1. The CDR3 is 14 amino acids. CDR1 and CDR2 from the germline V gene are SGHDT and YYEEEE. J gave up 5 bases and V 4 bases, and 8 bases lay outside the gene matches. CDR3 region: CASSPRRGLHEQYF. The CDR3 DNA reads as TGTGCCAGCAGCCCTCGCAGGGGGCTCCACGAGCAGTACTTC. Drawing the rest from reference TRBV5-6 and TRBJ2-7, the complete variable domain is DAGVTQSPTHLIKTRGQQVTLRCSPKSGHDTVSWYQQALGQGPQFIFQYYEEEERQRGNFPDRFSGHQFPNYSSELNVNALLLGDSALYLCASSPRRGLHEQYFGPGTRLTVT.

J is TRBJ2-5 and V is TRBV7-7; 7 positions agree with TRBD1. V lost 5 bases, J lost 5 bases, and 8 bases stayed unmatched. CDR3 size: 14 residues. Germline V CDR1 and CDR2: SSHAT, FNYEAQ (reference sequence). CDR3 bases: TGTGCCAGCAGCCCCACAGGGGTAGGGGAGACCCAGTACTTC. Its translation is CASSPTGVGETQYF.

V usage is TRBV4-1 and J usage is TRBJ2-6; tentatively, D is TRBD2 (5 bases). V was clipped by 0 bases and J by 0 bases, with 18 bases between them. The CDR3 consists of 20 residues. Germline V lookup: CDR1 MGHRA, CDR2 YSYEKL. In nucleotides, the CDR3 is TGCGCCAGCAGCCAAGATGGCCTAGCTCTTGTCAGCTCTGGGGCCAACGTCCTGACTTTC. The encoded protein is CASSQDGLALVSSGANVLTF.

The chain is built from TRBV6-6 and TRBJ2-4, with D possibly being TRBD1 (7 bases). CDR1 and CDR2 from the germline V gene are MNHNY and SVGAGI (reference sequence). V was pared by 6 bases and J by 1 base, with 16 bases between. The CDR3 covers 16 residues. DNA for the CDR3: TGTGCCAGCAGCCCCTACGGGGGACAGGCCAAAAACATTCAGTACTTC. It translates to CASSPYGGQAKNIQYF.

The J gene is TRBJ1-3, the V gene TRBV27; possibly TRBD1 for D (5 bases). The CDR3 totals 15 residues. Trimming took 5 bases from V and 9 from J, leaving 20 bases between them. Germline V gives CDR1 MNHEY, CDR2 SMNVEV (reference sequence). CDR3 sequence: CASSPGTGGGGTIYF. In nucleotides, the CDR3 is TGTGCCAGCAGTCCCGGGACGGGCGGGGGTGGCACCATATATTTT.

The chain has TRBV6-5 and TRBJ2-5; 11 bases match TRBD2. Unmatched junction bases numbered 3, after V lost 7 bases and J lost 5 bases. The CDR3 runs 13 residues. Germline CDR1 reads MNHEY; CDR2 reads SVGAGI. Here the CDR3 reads CASIAGGQETQYF. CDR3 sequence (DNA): TGTGCCAGCATAGCGGGAGGGCAGGAGACCCAGTACTTC.

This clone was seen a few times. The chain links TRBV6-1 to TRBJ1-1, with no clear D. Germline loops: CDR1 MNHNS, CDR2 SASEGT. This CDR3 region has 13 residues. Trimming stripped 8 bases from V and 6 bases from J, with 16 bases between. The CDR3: CASQEDRSSEAFF. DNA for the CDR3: TGTGCCAGCCAGGAGGACCGGTCCTCTGAAGCTTTCTTT.

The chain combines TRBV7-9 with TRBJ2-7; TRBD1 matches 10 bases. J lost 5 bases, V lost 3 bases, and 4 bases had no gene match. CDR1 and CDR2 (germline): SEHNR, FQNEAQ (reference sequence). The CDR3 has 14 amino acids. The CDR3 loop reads CASSFGDRGDEQYF. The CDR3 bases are TGTGCCAGCAGCTTCGGGGACAGGGGCGACGAGCAGTACTTC.

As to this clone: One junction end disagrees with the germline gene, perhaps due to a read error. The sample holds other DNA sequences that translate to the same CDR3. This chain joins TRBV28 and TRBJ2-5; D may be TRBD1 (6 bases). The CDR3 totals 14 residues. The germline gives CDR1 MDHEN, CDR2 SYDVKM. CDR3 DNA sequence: TGCGCCAGCAGTCTCCGGGACACCCAAGAGACCCAGTACTTC. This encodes CASSLRDTQETQYF. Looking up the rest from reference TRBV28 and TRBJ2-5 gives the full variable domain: DVKVTQSSRYLVKRTGEKVFLECVQDMDHENMFWYRQDPGLGLRLIYFSYDVKMKEKGDIPEGYSVSREKKERFSLILESASTNQTSMYLCASSLRDTQETQYFGPGTRLLVL.

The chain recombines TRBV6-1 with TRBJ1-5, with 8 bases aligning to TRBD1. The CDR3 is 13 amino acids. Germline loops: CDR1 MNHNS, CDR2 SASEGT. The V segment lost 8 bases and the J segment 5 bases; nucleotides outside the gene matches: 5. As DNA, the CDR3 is TGTGCCAGCCAACAGGGGGGTGATCAGCCCCAGCATTTT. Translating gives CASQQGGDQPQHF.

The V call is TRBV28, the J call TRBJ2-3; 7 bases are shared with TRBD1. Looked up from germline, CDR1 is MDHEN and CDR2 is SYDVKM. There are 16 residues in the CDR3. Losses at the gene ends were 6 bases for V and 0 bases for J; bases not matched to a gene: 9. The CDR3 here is CASRLGQYPSTDTQYF. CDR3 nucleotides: TGTGCCAGCAGACTGGGACAGTACCCCAGCACAGATACGCAGTATTTT.

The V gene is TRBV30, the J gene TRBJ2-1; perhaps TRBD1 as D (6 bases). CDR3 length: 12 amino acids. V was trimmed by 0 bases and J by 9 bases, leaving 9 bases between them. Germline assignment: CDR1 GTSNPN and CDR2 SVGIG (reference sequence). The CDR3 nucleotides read TGTGCCTGGAGTGTAAACAGGGTTGAGCAGTTCTTC. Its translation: CAWSVNRVEQFF.

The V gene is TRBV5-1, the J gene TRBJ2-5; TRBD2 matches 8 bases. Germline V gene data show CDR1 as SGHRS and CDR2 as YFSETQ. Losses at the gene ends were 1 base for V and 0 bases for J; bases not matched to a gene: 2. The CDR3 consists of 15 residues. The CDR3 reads CASSLSGGDQETQYF. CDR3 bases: TGCGCCAGCAGCTTGTCGGGGGGGGACCAAGAGACCCAGTACTTC.

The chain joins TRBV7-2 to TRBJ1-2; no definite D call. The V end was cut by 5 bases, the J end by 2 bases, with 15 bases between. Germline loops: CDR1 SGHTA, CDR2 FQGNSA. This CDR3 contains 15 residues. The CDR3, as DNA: TGTGCCAGCAGCGTCGGGGAGGCCAGAAACTATGGCTACACCTTC. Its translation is CASSVGEARNYGYTF.

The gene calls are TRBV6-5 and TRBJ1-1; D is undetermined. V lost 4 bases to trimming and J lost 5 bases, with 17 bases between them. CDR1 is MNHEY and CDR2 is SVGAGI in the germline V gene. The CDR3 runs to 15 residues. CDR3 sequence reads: CASSSPDLGGTEAFF. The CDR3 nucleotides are TGTGCCAGCAGTTCCCCTGACCTAGGTGGGACTGAAGCTTTCTTT.

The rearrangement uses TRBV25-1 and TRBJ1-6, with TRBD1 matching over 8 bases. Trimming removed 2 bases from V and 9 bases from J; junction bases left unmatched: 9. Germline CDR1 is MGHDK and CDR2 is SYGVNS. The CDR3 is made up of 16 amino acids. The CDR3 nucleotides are TGTGCCAGCAGTGAACCGACAGGGGCGGTTGGTTCACCCCTCCACTTT. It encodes CASSEPTGAVGSPLHF.

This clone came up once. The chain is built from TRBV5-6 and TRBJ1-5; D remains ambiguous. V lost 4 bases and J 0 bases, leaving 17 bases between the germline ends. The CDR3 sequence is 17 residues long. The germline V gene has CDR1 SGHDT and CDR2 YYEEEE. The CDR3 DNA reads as TGTGCCAGCAGCCTAGGACTGTCCCTATATAGCAATCAGCCCCAGCATTTT. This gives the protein CASSLGLSLYSNQPQHF.

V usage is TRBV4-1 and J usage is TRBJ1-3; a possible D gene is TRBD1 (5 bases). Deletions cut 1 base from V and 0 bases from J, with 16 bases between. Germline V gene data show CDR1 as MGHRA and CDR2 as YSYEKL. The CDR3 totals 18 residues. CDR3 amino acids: CASSQGTAGQFSGNTIYF. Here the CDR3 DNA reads TGCGCCAGCAGCCAAGGAACGGCAGGGCAGTTCTCTGGAAACACCATATATTTT.

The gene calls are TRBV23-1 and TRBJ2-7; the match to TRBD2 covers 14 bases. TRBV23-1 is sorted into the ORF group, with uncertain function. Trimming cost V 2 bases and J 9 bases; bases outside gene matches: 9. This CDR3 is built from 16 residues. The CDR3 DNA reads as TGCGCCAGCAGTCAAAAAGGGGGACTAGCGGGAGTGGGGCAGTACTTC. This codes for CASSQKGGLAGVGQYF.

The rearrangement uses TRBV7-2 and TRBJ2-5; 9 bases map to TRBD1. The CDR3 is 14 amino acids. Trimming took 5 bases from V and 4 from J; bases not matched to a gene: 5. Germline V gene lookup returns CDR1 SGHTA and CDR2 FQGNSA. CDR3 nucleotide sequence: TGTGCCAGCAGCCCATCGACAGGGGGAGAGACCCAGTACTTC. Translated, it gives CASSPSTGGETQYF. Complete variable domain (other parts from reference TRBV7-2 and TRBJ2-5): GAGVSQSPSNKVTEKGKDVELRCDPISGHTALYWYRQSLGQGLEFLIYFQGNSAPDKSGLPSDRFSAERTGGSVSTLTIQRTQQEDSAVYLCASSPSTGGETQYFGPGTRLLVL.

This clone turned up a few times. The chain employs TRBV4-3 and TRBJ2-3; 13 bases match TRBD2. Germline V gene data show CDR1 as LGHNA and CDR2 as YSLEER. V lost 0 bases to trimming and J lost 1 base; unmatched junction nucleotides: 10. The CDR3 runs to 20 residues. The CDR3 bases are TGCGCCAGCAGCCAAGACTATCAACTAGCGGGGGGGCTTGGCACAGATACGCAGTATTTT. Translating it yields CASSQDYQLAGGLGTDTQYF.